One sample yielded the 4 T cell receptor beta chains listed below, sequenced in a study of neurological immune-mediated disorders. One entry per CDR3 protein results from TCRdb running MiXCR on the 5' RACE reads. The data hold nearly 60,000 distinct CDR3 sequences, with about 3.2% observed a single time. Sample: PBMCs. Receptors originate from a woman between 55 and 75 years old with multiple sclerosis.

This clonotype has a count of ten or more. The CDR3 region has the DNA TGTGCCAGCAGCCAAGAAGGACGTGAGACCCAGTACTTC. Translated, it gives CASSQEGRETQYF. The V gene is TRBV14, the J gene TRBJ2-5, with D unresolved. Trimming shortened V by 0 bases and J by 5 bases, and 7 bases separated the two germline ends. Germline V lookup: CDR1 SGHDN, CDR2 FVKESK. The CDR3 length is 13 residues.

This clonotype was counted ten times or more. CDR3 protein: CASRFGLAADTQYF. As DNA, the CDR3 is TGTGCCAGCAGGTTCGGACTAGCGGCAGATACGCAGTATTTT. This chain joins TRBV6-5 and TRBJ2-3; TRBD2 agrees at 10 bases. Trimming took 6 bases from V and 4 from J; bases not matched to a gene: 4. The germline V gene has CDR1 MNHEY and CDR2 SVGAGI. The CDR3 spans 14 residues.

This clonotype was found many times. The J gene is TRBJ2-3, the V gene TRBV20-1; 7 bases line up with TRBD1. The CDR3 sequence is 14 residues long. V was clipped by 5 bases and J by 4 bases; unmatched bases: 9. CDR1 DFQATT and CDR2 SNEGSKA come from the germline V gene (reference sequence). CDR3 nucleotides: TGCAGTGCTGGGTCCGTACAGGGGTCAGATACGCAGTATTTT. Its protein product is CSAGSVQGSDTQYF.

This clonotype was found many times. The chain couples TRBV14 to TRBJ2-2; D ambiguous. Trimming took 0 bases from V and 8 from J, leaving 4 bases between them. The CDR3 covers 12 residues. The germline V gene has CDR1 SGHDN and CDR2 FVKESK. CDR3 loop: CASSQDQGELFF. The CDR3 DNA is TGTGCCAGCAGCCAAGATCAGGGGGAGCTGTTTTTT.